The 30 T cell receptor beta chains below were found in one sample sequenced in a study of blood T cell repertoires in COVID-19 (dated by TCRdb to about 2020). Library preparation employed the immunoSEQ multiplex PCR assay. TCRdb provides this immuneACCESS table in a form limited to in-frame rearrangements. Some clones are lacking; in checked studies, under half of them reflect an unresolved V gene, and why the rest are absent is not known. The sample records approximately 210,000 clones, 84% of which are singletons. The ten top clones hold 7.8% of the sample. Sequenced sample: peripheral blood. These receptors were obtained from a woman of 80 years or more with COVID-19, enrolled during active disease.

The rearrangement links TRBV24-1 to TRBJ2-1; 10 bases fit TRBD2. From germline, CDR1 is KGHDR and CDR2 SFDVKD. The CDR3 has 14 amino acids. V lost 2 bases, J lost 8 bases, and 2 bases stayed unmatched. CDR3 nucleotide sequence: TGTGCCACCAGTGATTGGAGCGGGAGGGATGAGCAGTTCTTC. Its protein product is CATSDWSGRDEQFF.

The genes are TRBV12-5 and TRBJ2-3; 13 bases map to TRBD2. V shed 2 bases and J 4 bases; nucleotides not matched to a gene: 6. The CDR3 has 17 residues. Germline-derived CDR1 and CDR2 are LGHNT and FRNRAP. The CDR3 spells CASGLYRTSGSADTQYF. CDR3 in DNA: TGTGCTAGTGGTTTGTATCGGACTAGCGGGAGTGCAGATACGCAGTATTTT. Combining the CDR3 with reference TRBV12-5 and TRBJ2-3 gives the whole variable domain DARVTQTPRHKVTEMGQEVTMRCQPILGHNTVFWYRQTMMQGLELLAYFRNRAPLDDSGMPKDRFSAEMPDATLATLKIQPSEPRDSAVYFCASGLYRTSGSADTQYFGPGTRLTVL.

This CDR3 is CASSLAAQETQYF. CDR3 in DNA: TGCGCCAGCAGCTTAGCGGCCCAAGAGACCCAGTACTTC. The chain combines TRBV5-1 with TRBJ2-5; TRBD2 might be the D (5 bases). Germline loops: CDR1 SGHRS, CDR2 YFSETQ. The V end was cut by 2 bases, the J end by 1 base, with 6 bases between. The CDR3 extends over 13 amino acids.

The chain uses TRBV11-1 and TRBJ2-5; 8 nucleotides line up with TRBD2. Trimming cost V 0 bases and J 6 bases; bases outside gene matches: 6. Germline V gives CDR1 SGHAT, CDR2 FQDESV (reference sequence). The CDR3 sequence is 15 residues long. The CDR3 DNA follows: TGTGCCAGCAGCTTAGCTTTTAGCGGGATACAGACCCAGTACTTC. Protein sequence: CASSLAFSGIQTQYF.

The chain has TRBV5-1 and TRBJ1-4, with D possibly being TRBD1 (5 bases). The V gene's germline CDR1 is SGHRS and CDR2 YFSETQ. The CDR3 loop spans 13 amino acids. V was pared by 4 bases and J by 5 bases, with 9 bases between. The CDR3 sequence: CASSRRQNEKLFF. The CDR3, as DNA: TGCGCCAGCAGCAGACGACAGAATGAAAAACTGTTTTTT.

The rearrangement joins TRBV19 to TRBJ1-1; D might be TRBD1 (6 bases). Per the germline V gene, CDR1 is LNHDA and CDR2 is SQIVND (reference sequence). The CDR3 loop spans 15 amino acids. The V end was cut by 7 bases, the J end by 7 bases, with 22 bases between. DNA of the CDR3: TGTGCCAGTATAGGCCCCGGGACACCCGAAAGTGAAGCTTTCTTT. It translates to CASIGPGTPESEAFF.

This chain uses TRBV28 with TRBJ1-5; D is undetermined. Trimming took 3 bases from V and 6 from J, leaving 15 bases between them. Germline V lookup: CDR1 MDHEN, CDR2 SYDVKM. The length of the CDR3 is 15 residues. In DNA form, the CDR3 reads TGTGCCAGCAGTTTGGTGAAAGGTCGGGTTCAGCCCCAGCATTTT. As protein: CASSLVKGRVQPQHF.

The chain uses TRBV7-3 and TRBJ1-1; no reliable D call. This CDR3 contains 14 residues. Trimming shortened V by 4 bases and J by 4 bases, and 13 bases separated the two germline ends. CDR1 and CDR2 from the germline V gene are SGHTA and FQGTGA. The CDR3 DNA follows: TGTGCCAGCAGCTCATCGGGCGAGGGCACTGAAGCTTTCTTT. Amino acid sequence: CASSSSGEGTEAFF.

As regards this clone: The sample has other DNA sequences that encode this CDR3 too. CDR3 protein: CASSLGGGSYNEQFF. The CDR3 DNA reads as TGCGCCAGCAGCCTCGGTGGAGGATCCTACAATGAGCAGTTCTTC. The J gene is TRBJ2-1, the V gene TRBV5-1, with D possibly being TRBD2 (5 bases). Germline V gene data show CDR1 as SGHRS and CDR2 as YFSETQ. The CDR3 is 15 amino acids. Between the trimmed V and J ends, which lost 4 bases and 1 base, there was a span of 12 bases.

This clone was detected many times. The V call is TRBV28, the J call TRBJ2-7; D may be TRBD1 (5 bases). Looked up from germline, CDR1 is MDHEN and CDR2 is SYDVKM. The length of the CDR3 is 13 residues. With 6 bases removed from V and 2 bases from J, the gap between germline ends came to 11 bases. DNA for the CDR3: TGTGCCAGCAGCCGAAGGGGCGCCTACGAGCAGTACTTC. It codes for CASSRRGAYEQYF.

The rearrangement uses TRBV12-5 and TRBJ2-7; possible D gene TRBD2, 5 bases. The CDR3 spans 12 residues. Germline CDR1 LGHNT, CDR2 FRNRAP. V was pared by 6 bases and J by 2 bases, with 8 bases between. The CDR3 is CASGHGTYEQYF. As DNA, the CDR3 is TGTGCTAGTGGCCACGGGACCTACGAGCAGTACTTC. The full variable domain, in which reference TRBV12-5 and TRBJ2-7 provide the parts outside the CDR3, is DARVTQTPRHKVTEMGQEVTMRCQPILGHNTVFWYRQTMMQGLELLAYFRNRAPLDDSGMPKDRFSAEMPDATLATLKIQPSEPRDSAVYFCASGHGTYEQYFGPGTRLTVT.

The genes are TRBV7-9 and TRBJ2-7, with D perhaps matching TRBD1 (6 bases). Looked up from germline, CDR1 is SEHNR and CDR2 is FQNEAQ (reference sequence). The CDR3 loop spans 18 amino acids. V was clipped by 5 bases and J by 0 bases, with 23 bases between them. Here the CDR3 reads CASSPPHRTAYSSYEQYF. The CDR3, as DNA: TGTGCCAGCAGCCCACCCCATCGGACAGCTTACAGCTCCTACGAGCAGTACTTC.

This clone has a single count. V gene TRBV5-1 combines with J gene TRBJ1-2; D perhaps matches TRBD1 (6 bases). V was trimmed by 4 bases and J by 7 bases, leaving 11 bases between them. Germline V CDR1 and CDR2: SGHRS, YFSETQ. The length of the CDR3 is 12 residues. In nucleotides, the CDR3 is TGCGCCAGCAGCCAGGAGGACAGTGGCTACACCTTC. Protein product: CASSQEDSGYTF.

The chain combines TRBV11-3 with TRBJ2-1; maybe TRBD2 (7 bases). CDR1 is SGHNT and CDR2 is YENEEA in the germline V gene. V was pared by 0 bases and J by 5 bases, with 17 bases between. The CDR3 has 17 amino acids. The CDR3 nucleotides are TGTGCCAGCAGCTTAGATCAGTGGGGGGGCTCGGACAATGAGCAGTTCTTC. Amino acid sequence: CASSLDQWGGSDNEQFF.

The chain joins TRBV2 to TRBJ2-2; D perhaps matches TRBD1 (5 bases). The CDR3 is made up of 13 amino acids. Trimming took 4 bases from V and 6 from J, leaving 9 bases between them. Per germline, CDR1 SNHLY and CDR2 FYNNEI. CDR3 sequence reads: CASSVTDPGELFF. The CDR3 region has the DNA TGTGCCAGCAGTGTGACAGATCCCGGGGAGCTGTTTTTT.

This sequence joins TRBV5-4 and TRBJ2-3; 10 bases are shared with TRBD2. The CDR3 has 14 residues. Looked up from germline, CDR1 is SGHNT and CDR2 is YYREEE (reference sequence). With 7 bases clipped from V and 5 bases from J, the junction kept 7 bases outside the gene matches. DNA of the CDR3: TGTGCCAGCTGCCTAGCGGGAGAATTAGATACGCAGTATTTT. As protein: CASCLAGELDTQYF.

The rearrangement links TRBV7-9 to TRBJ1-6; D ambiguous. CDR1 and CDR2 from the germline V gene are SEHNR and FQNEAQ (reference sequence). CDR3 length: 14 residues. The V end was cut by 5 bases, the J end by 6 bases, with 11 bases between. The CDR3 DNA is TGTGCCAGCAGCCACCGGGAGCTTAATTCACCCCTCCACTTT. Protein sequence: CASSHRELNSPLHF.

This clone was counted a few times. The rearrangement uses TRBV19 and TRBJ1-2, with unresolved D. The CDR3 spans 15 residues. Germline V lookup: CDR1 LNHDA, CDR2 SQIVND (reference sequence). The V end lost 5 bases, the J end lost 7 bases, and 20 bases lay between the germline ends. CDR3 nucleotides: TGTGCCAGTAGTGCCCGCGGGATTGGGCTTGGTGGCTACACCTTC. It codes for CASSARGIGLGGYTF.

The count of this clone is one. The V gene is TRBV18, the J gene TRBJ2-1, with 8 bases fitting TRBD1. V lost 6 bases to trimming and J lost 9 bases; unmatched junction nucleotides: 10. This CDR3 region has 14 residues. Germline CDR1 is KGHSH and CDR2 is LQKENI. This CDR3 is CASSPGQVQGEQFF. The CDR3 coding sequence is TGTGCCAGCTCCCCGGGACAGGTTCAGGGTGAGCAGTTCTTC.

The genes are TRBV9 and TRBJ2-2; 7 bases are a match to TRBD1. J gave up 4 bases and V 4 bases, and 10 bases lay outside the gene matches. The CDR3 runs 16 residues. Germline lookup yields CDR1 SGDLS and CDR2 YYNGEE. The CDR3 loop reads CASSSRTGDATGELFF. The DNA of the CDR3 is TGTGCCAGCAGCTCTCGGACAGGCGACGCCACCGGGGAGCTGTTTTTT. Full variable domain (rest looked up from reference TRBV9 and TRBJ2-2): DSGVTQTPKHLITATGQRVTLRCSPRSGDLSVYWYQQSLDQGLQFLIQYYNGEERAKGNILERFSAQQFPDLHSELNLSSLELGDSALYFCASSSRTGDATGELFFGEGSRLTVL.

Only a few counts were recorded for this clone. The chain combines TRBV5-1 with TRBJ2-1; 11 bases map to TRBD2. From germline, CDR1 is SGHRS and CDR2 YFSETQ. The CDR3 runs 17 residues. V was clipped by 2 bases and J by 4 bases; unmatched bases: 8. The CDR3 protein is CASSFRPRTSGYNEQFF. CDR3 bases: TGCGCCAGCAGCTTCCGACCTAGGACTAGCGGGTACAATGAGCAGTTCTTC.

V and J are TRBV28 and TRBJ1-2; maybe TRBD1 (5 bases). CDR1 is MDHEN and CDR2 is SYDVKM in the germline V gene. V was trimmed by 6 bases and J by 1 base, leaving 12 bases between them. This CDR3 contains 14 residues. For the CDR3, the DNA is TGTGCCAGCAGCCCCCCTGACAGTAACTATGGCTACACCTTC. Translated, it gives CASSPPDSNYGYTF.

The V and J genes are TRBV2 and TRBJ1-5, with D possibly matching TRBD1 (6 bases). In germline, CDR1 is SNHLY, CDR2 FYNNEI. The V gene lost 8 bases and the J gene lost 3 bases, with 11 bases spanning the gap. The CDR3 contains 13 residues. CDR3 DNA sequence: TGTGCCAGCGAGCAGGGGCCCAATCAGCCCCAGCATTTT. This codes for CASEQGPNQPQHF.

The chain carries TRBV3-1 (or the pseudogene TRBV3-2) and TRBJ2-1; unclear D gene. CDR3 length: 13 residues. Germline CDR1 is LGHDT and CDR2 is YNNKEL (reference sequence). Between the trimmed V and J ends, which lost 4 bases and 7 bases, there was a span of 11 bases. Here the CDR3 DNA reads TGTGCCAGCAGCCTTTACCGAGCTAATGAGCAGTTCTTC. Protein sequence: CASSLYRANEQFF.

This chain joins TRBV5-5 and TRBJ1-5, with 10 bases matching TRBD1. This CDR3 spans 15 amino acids. V was clipped by 4 bases and J by 5 bases; unmatched bases: 6. Per germline, CDR1 SGHKS and CDR2 YYEKEE (reference sequence). CDR3 DNA sequence: TGTGCCAGCAGCCTATCCGGACAGGGGGATCAGCCCCAGCATTTT. It codes for CASSLSGQGDQPQHF.

V is TRBV28 and J is TRBJ1-1, with D perhaps matching TRBD1 (5 bases). This CDR3 has 16 amino acids. Trimming took off 3 bases at V and 2 bases at J, with 16 bases between the two ends. Germline CDR1 reads MDHEN; CDR2 reads SYDVKM. The CDR3: CASSFTIGGGNTEAFF. The CDR3 DNA is TGTGCCAGCAGTTTCACAATCGGGGGGGGAAACACTGAAGCTTTCTTT.

The V and J genes are TRBV7-9 and TRBJ1-1; TRBD1 agrees at 7 bases. The V segment lost 7 bases and the J segment 3 bases; nucleotides outside the gene matches: 8. This CDR3 is 14 amino acids long. In germline, CDR1 is SEHNR, CDR2 FQNEAQ (reference sequence). The CDR3 region is CASNLHQGDTEAFF. CDR3 in DNA: TGTGCCAGCAACCTACATCAGGGGGACACTGAAGCTTTCTTT.

V usage is TRBV5-1 and J usage is TRBJ2-7; 9 nucleotides agree with TRBD2. Germline V lookup: CDR1 SGHRS, CDR2 YFSETQ. The CDR3 is 13 amino acids. V gave up 6 bases and J gave up 3 bases; unmatched junction bases: 4. CDR3 amino acids: CASMLREGYEQYF. The DNA of the CDR3 is TGCGCCAGCATGCTGCGGGAGGGCTACGAGCAGTACTTC.

This chain joins TRBV5-1 and TRBJ1-4; D possibly corresponds to TRBD1 (5 bases). CDR3 size: 14 residues. Trimming removed 6 bases at V and 3 bases at J, with 12 bases between. Germline assignment: CDR1 SGHRS and CDR2 YFSETQ. The CDR3 here is CASKLDNSNEKLFF. Written as DNA, the CDR3 is TGCGCCAGCAAGCTGGACAACTCTAATGAAAAACTGTTTTTT. Complete variable domain (other parts from reference TRBV5-1 and TRBJ1-4): KAGVTQTPRYLIKTRGQQVTLSCSPISGHRSVSWYQQTPGQGLQFLFEYFSETQRNKGNFPGRFSGRQFSNSRSEMNVSTLELGDSALYLCASKLDNSNEKLFFGSGTQLSVL.

The V call is TRBV20-1, the J call TRBJ2-7, with TRBD2 identical over 8 bases. With V trimmed by 5 bases and J by 8 bases, 5 bases remained unmatched. This CDR3 is 11 amino acids long. Germline V lookup: CDR1 DFQATT, CDR2 SNEGSKA (reference sequence). In DNA, the CDR3 is TGCAGTGCTTCCCGGACTAGCCAGCAGTACTTC. Its protein product is CSASRTSQQYF.